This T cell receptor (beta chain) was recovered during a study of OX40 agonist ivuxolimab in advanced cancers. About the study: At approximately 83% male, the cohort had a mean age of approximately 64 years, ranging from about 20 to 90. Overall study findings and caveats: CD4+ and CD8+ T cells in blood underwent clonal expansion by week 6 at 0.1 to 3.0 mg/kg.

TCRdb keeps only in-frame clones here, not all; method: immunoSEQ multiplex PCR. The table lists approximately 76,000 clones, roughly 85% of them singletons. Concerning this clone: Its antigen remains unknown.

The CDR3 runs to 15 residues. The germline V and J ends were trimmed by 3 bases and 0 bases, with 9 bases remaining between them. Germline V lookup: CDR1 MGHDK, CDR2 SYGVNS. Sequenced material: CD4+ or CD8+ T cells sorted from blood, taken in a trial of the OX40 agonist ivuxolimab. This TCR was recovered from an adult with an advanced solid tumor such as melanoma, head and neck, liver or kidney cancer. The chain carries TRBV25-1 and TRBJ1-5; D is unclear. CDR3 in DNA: TGTGCCAGCAGTGAGGGCAGTTATAGCAATCAGCCCCAGCATTTT. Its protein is CASSEGSYSNQPQHF.